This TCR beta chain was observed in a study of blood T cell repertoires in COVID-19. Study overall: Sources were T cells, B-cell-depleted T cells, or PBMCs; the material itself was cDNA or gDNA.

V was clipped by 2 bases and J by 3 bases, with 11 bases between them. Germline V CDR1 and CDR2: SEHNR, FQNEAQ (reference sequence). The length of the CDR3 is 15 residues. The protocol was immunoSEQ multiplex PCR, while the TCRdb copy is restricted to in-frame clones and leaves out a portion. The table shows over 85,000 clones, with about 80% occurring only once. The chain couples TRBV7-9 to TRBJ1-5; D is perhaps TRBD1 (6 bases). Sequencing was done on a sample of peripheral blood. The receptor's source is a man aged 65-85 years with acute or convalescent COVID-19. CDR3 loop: CASSLSGGHNQPQHF. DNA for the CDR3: TGTGCCAGCAGCTTATCGGGGGGGCACAATCAGCCCCAGCATTTT.